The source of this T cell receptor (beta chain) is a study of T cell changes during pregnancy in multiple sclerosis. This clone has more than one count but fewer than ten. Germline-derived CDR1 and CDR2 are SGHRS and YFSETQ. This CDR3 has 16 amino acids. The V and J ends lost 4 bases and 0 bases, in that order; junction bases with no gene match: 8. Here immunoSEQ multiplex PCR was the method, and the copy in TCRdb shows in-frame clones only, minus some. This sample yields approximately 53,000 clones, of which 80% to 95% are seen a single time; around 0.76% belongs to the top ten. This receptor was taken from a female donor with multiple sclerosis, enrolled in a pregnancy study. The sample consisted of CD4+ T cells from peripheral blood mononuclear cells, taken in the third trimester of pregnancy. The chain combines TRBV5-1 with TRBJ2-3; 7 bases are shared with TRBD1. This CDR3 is CASSPGQVRSTDTQYF. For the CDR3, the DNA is TGCGCCAGCAGCCCCGGACAGGTCCGCAGCACAGATACGCAGTATTTT.